This is a list of T cell receptor beta chains from one sample in a study of tumor-infiltrating lymphocytes in localized non-small cell lung cancer. The data were produced by immunoSEQ multiplex PCR, yet TCRdb's version contains in-frame clones alone and is incomplete. Seen here are about 9,200 clones, about 62% observed once, and the top ten hold roughly a tenth. The sequencing input was uninvolved lung tissue not adjacent to the tumor. The source is a human donor with non-small cell lung cancer. Both conserved end residues are part of each CDR3.

v_call: TRBV9
cdr3_aa: CASSVVEGGPTGELFF

v_call: TRBV7-2
cdr3_aa: CASSSTGHGYTF

v_call: TRBV11-3
cdr3_aa: CASNRDRNTEAFF

v_call: TRBV20-1
cdr3_aa: CSAPTLGAQHF

v_call: TRBV5-1
cdr3_aa: CASSLGHPAKNIQYF

v_call: TRBV4-1
cdr3_aa: CASSQDGSRRTDTQYF

v_call: TRBV5-1
cdr3_aa: CASIARGGLGETQYF

v_call: TRBV11-2
cdr3_aa: CASSPRGESSYNEQFF

v_call: TRBV28
cdr3_aa: CASSLDRRNTGELFF

v_call: TRBV5-4
cdr3_aa: CASNSGGGPRQETQYF

v_call: TRBV6-5
cdr3_aa: CASSSSQDRRGYTF

v_call: TRBV20-1
cdr3_aa: CSATENTEAFF

v_call: TRBV4-1
cdr3_aa: CASSQEGSGGATQYF

v_call: TRBV29-1
cdr3_aa: CSVGLTSGQPQHF

v_call: TRBV4-3
cdr3_aa: CASSLAMNQPQHF

v_call: TRBV5-1
cdr3_aa: CASSLQDRTYNEQFF

v_call: TRBV27
cdr3_aa: CASSSTGMRLYEQYF

v_call: TRBV6-5
cdr3_aa: CASRLREGAEAFF

v_call: TRBV7-6
cdr3_aa: CASSLQENTEAFF

v_call: TRBV11-3
cdr3_aa: CASSLRAAGANVLTF

v_call: TRBV7-2
cdr3_aa: CASSSWSNQPQHF

v_call: TRBV11-3
cdr3_aa: CASSPARLPYEQYF

v_call: TRBV29-1
cdr3_aa: CSVGGDGITGELFF

v_call: TRBV5-1
cdr3_aa: CASSLARLPDTQYF

v_call: TRBV5-8
cdr3_aa: CASNPSTGPYGYTF

v_call: TRBV7-2
cdr3_aa: CASSQPQGLYNEQFF

v_call: TRBV13
cdr3_aa: CASSVSGAQYF

v_call: TRBV7-9
cdr3_aa: CASSPAEGREKLFF

v_call: TRBV2
cdr3_aa: CASSMQGGTEAFF

v_call: TRBV2
cdr3_aa: CASSLDLSTYEQYF

v_call: TRBV25-1
cdr3_aa: CASSEPLRGVTDTQYF

v_call: TRBV2
cdr3_aa: CARNTRGRVTEAFF

v_call: TRBV19
cdr3_aa: CASKGVKYHNEQFF

v_call: TRBV5-1
cdr3_aa: CASSTGAGRSPLHF

v_call: TRBV2
cdr3_aa: CASSEERWGNQPQHF

v_call: TRBV7-3
cdr3_aa: CASSLAGGYSNQPQHF

v_call: TRBV7-9
cdr3_aa: CASTHGKGHNYGYTF

v_call: TRBV2
cdr3_aa: CASSMRQGGEQYF

v_call: TRBV11-1
cdr3_aa: CASSLVGRTEAFF

v_call: TRBV9
cdr3_aa: CASSSGGGTTEAFF

v_call: TRBV6-5
cdr3_aa: CASSPHYSNQPQHF

v_call: TRBV5-8
cdr3_aa: CASSLGRTGESYNSPLHF

v_call: TRBV9
cdr3_aa: CASSARQGRNEKLFF

v_call: TRBV10-3
cdr3_aa: CAISESGGGAEAFF

v_call: TRBV6-5
cdr3_aa: CASRPGPRDQPQHF

v_call: TRBV7-9
cdr3_aa: CASSGGSTDTQYF

v_call: TRBV4-1
cdr3_aa: CASRLGAGGPNEQFF

v_call: TRBV6-5
cdr3_aa: CASSTDRGHRELFF

v_call: TRBV5-4
cdr3_aa: CASSFVWGVTPDTQYF

v_call: TRBV4-1
cdr3_aa: CASSQGDHSYEQYF

v_call: TRBV2
cdr3_aa: CASRPNRVGLSYEQYF

v_call: TRBV7-9
cdr3_aa: CASILGTMNTEAFF

v_call: TRBV9
cdr3_aa: CASSVAGYGYTF

v_call: TRBV2
cdr3_aa: CASRDNTDTQYF

v_call: TRBV11-2
cdr3_aa: CASSFAGQAPLQAFF